This T cell receptor (beta chain) came from a study of shared clonotypes between healthy human individuals. Some clones are missing from TCRdb's copy, which holds only in-frame ones; the method was immunoSEQ multiplex PCR. Of around 1,900,000 clones in the sample, around 93% were seen once. Per germline, CDR1 SGHRS and CDR2 YFSETQ. This CDR3 is 16 amino acids long. The V and J ends lost 0 bases and 4 bases, in that order; junction bases with no gene match: 6. In the naive CD8 group, cells lacked CD45RO and were positively selected for CCR7, so terminally differentiated effector memory CD45RA+ cells were left out.

The sample was naive CD8+ T cells from PBMCs. The source is a man between 18 and 29 years old in good health. Some clones in this sample may be carry-over from other donors' samples. V and J are TRBV5-1 and TRBJ2-1, with 8 bases lining up with TRBD1. The CDR3 DNA follows: TGCGCCAGCAGCTTGGCTCAGGGGGCAGGATACAATGAGCAGTTCTTC. Translating gives CASSLAQGAGYNEQFF.